This TCR beta chain was captured by sequencing in a study of blood T cell repertoires in COVID-19. Study-level information: The study drew acute and convalescent COVID-19 samples from the United States, Italy and Spain.

This clone was seen a handful of times. This table comes from immunoSEQ multiplex PCR, and its TCRdb copy is limited to in-frame clones, with some not included. Seen here are 200,000 to 250,000 clones, roughly 90% observed once, and the top ten hold around 2.7%. V shed 5 bases and J 7 bases; nucleotides not matched to a gene: 12. Germline loops: CDR1 SGHVS, CDR2 FQNEAQ. The CDR3 length is 16 residues. The chain combines TRBV7-8 with TRBJ1-5; 9 bases line up with TRBD1. Sequencing used PBMCs or T cells enriched from blood (not recorded which). The TCR comes from a woman under 40 who had recovered from COVID-19. The CDR3: CASSPRDREVIQPQHF. The CDR3 nucleotides read TGTGCCAGCAGCCCGAGGGACAGGGAGGTGATCCAGCCCCAGCATTTT.